The present T cell receptor (beta chain) was sequenced within a study of identical twins. A single record per CDR3 protein comes from TCRdb applying MiXCR to the 5' RACE reads. The table has under 500,000 distinct CDR3 sequences, around 15% seen once. This clonotype appeared a few times. Looked up from germline, CDR1 is DFQATT and CDR2 is SNEGSKA (reference sequence). V gave up 6 bases and J gave up 2 bases, with 10 bases separating them. This CDR3 comprises 12 residues. These data were also filed under a second study, of yellow fever vaccine responses in identical twins.

This clonotype was obtained from a woman aged 18-29 years in good health. The chain carries TRBV20-1 and TRBJ1-2; D is unresolved. Source material: CD4+ T cells sorted from blood. CDR3 region: CSAPIPNYGYTF. In DNA, the CDR3 is TGCAGTGCCCCTATACCAAACTATGGCTACACCTTC.